This T cell receptor (beta chain) emerged from a study of OX40 agonist ivuxolimab in advanced cancers. Libraries were prepared by immunoSEQ multiplex PCR; TCRdb keeps only in-frame clonotypes and omits some of them. The sample yields roughly 13,000 clones, approximately 90% seen once. Study-wide points: Undetermined was the antigen specificity of the expanded peripheral T cells. Partial responders receiving 0.1-3.0 mg/kg showed among the lowest clonal expansion. Both blood CD4+ and CD8+ T cells showed clonal growth by week 6 at 0.1 to 3.0 mg/kg.

Concerning this clone itself: Its antigen remains unknown.

Trimming left V 2 bases short and J 1 base short, with 9 bases between. The CDR3 consists of 14 residues. Looked up from germline, CDR1 is KGHSH and CDR2 is LQKENI. This chain joins TRBV18 and TRBJ2-7; possible D gene TRBD2, 6 bases. This TCR was sampled from an adult with an advanced solid tumor such as melanoma, head and neck, liver or kidney cancer. The sequencing here drew on CD4+ or CD8+ T cells sorted from blood, taken in a trial of the OX40 agonist ivuxolimab. The CDR3 loop is CASSPWGESYEQYF. CDR3 in DNA: TGTGCCAGCTCACCATGGGGGGAATCCTACGAGCAGTACTTC.